A single sample gave rise to the 23 T cell receptor beta chains below, sequenced in a study of cytomegalovirus exposure and HLA in healthy donors. A multiplex PCR was run with 60 Vbeta primers and 13 Jbeta primers. Using immunoSEQ multiplex PCR, the repertoire was profiled, and TCRdb retains in-frame clones only, with some absent. The sample carries 120,000 to 150,000 clones, roughly three quarters recorded once. Material: PBMCs. Every receptor here comes from a man between 60 and 75 years old in good health and CMV-seronegative.

The chain has TRBV9 and TRBJ1-5; D gene uncertain. This CDR3 has 13 amino acids. Trimming removed 0 bases at V and 10 bases at J, with 11 bases between. Germline V gene sequence: CDR1 SGDLS, CDR2 YYNGEE. CDR3 loop: CASSVAGRPPQHF. The CDR3 DNA reads as TGTGCCAGCAGCGTAGCCGGCAGGCCACCCCAGCATTTT.

This clone appeared once. In DNA, the CDR3 is TGTGCCAGCAGTGTCAACAGGGGTGGCCAGTTCTTC. It yields the protein CASSVNRGGQFF. The V call is TRBV7-2, the J call TRBJ2-1, with 7 bases aligning to TRBD1. This CDR3 is 12 amino acids long. V trimming: 6 bases; J trimming: 13 bases; junction bases outside the gene matches: 9. In germline, CDR1 is SGHTA, CDR2 FQGNSA.

The chain recombines TRBV2 with TRBJ2-7, with TRBD2 identical over 11 bases. J lost 3 bases, V lost 6 bases, and 7 bases had no gene match. Germline V gene lookup returns CDR1 SNHLY and CDR2 FYNNEI. The CDR3 consists of 15 residues. The DNA for the CDR3 is TGTGCCAGCAGCCGATCCGGGACTAGCGGCTACGAGCAGTACTTC. This gives the protein CASSRSGTSGYEQYF.

The V gene is TRBV28, the J gene TRBJ2-2; D gene uncertain. The CDR3 is made up of 16 amino acids. Germline-derived CDR1 and CDR2 are MDHEN and SYDVKM. V gave up 3 bases and J gave up 0 bases, with 11 bases separating them. CDR3 nucleotides: TGTGCCAGCAGTTTTTACGCGGCTCCGAACACCGGGGAGCTGTTTTTT. It specifies CASSFYAAPNTGELFF. Full variable domain (missing parts from reference TRBV28 and TRBJ2-2): DVKVTQSSRYLVKRTGEKVFLECVQDMDHENMFWYRQDPGLGLRLIYFSYDVKMKEKGDIPEGYSVSREKKERFSLILESASTNQTSMYLCASSFYAAPNTGELFFGEGSRLTVL.

The V and J genes are TRBV30 and TRBJ2-3; weak D call: TRBD2 (6 bases). V was cut by 0 bases and J by 0 bases, with 13 bases left in between. Germline values: CDR1 GTSNPN, CDR2 SVGIG (reference sequence). The CDR3 consists of 16 residues. The CDR3, as DNA: TGTGCCTGGAGTGTACGGCTAGCGTCTAGCACAGATACGCAGTATTTT. Translating gives CAWSVRLASSTDTQYF.

Only a few counts were recorded for this clone. The chain combines TRBV6-5 with TRBJ1-4, with D unclear. CDR1 is MNHEY and CDR2 is SVGAGI in the germline V gene. The CDR3 spans 13 residues. Trimming removed 5 bases from V and 8 bases from J, with 12 bases in between. The CDR3 spells CASSTGGNEKLFF. CDR3 sequence (DNA): TGTGCCAGCAGTACTGGAGGGAACGAAAAACTGTTTTTT.

This clone was picked up a small number of times. The chain uses TRBV6-4 and TRBJ1-6; no clear D gene. This CDR3 has 14 amino acids. Germline CDR1 MRHNA, CDR2 SNTAGT. The V end lost 0 bases, the J end lost 14 bases, and 14 bases lay between the germline ends. The CDR3 DNA reads TGTGCCAGCAGTGACTCGACTTCTTCGACTTCCCTCCACTTT. This translates into CASSDSTSSTSLHF.

This chain joins TRBV5-1 and TRBJ2-7; 7 bases line up with TRBD2. CDR1 and CDR2 from the germline V gene are SGHRS and YFSETQ. After removal of 3 bases from V and 7 bases from J, the junction contained 10 bases not matched to a gene. The CDR3 is 14 amino acids. CDR3 sequence reads: CASSSLSGKGEQYF. Here the CDR3 DNA reads TGCGCCAGCAGCTCCCTCAGCGGGAAGGGGGAGCAGTACTTC.

For the CDR3, the DNA is TGCGCCAGCCGTCCGGCGGGGATAGAGACCCAGTACTTC. It codes for CASRPAGIETQYF. The chain uses TRBV5-1 and TRBJ2-5; TRBD2 is a possible D gene (6 bases). The CDR3 is 13 residues long. V lost 7 bases to trimming and J lost 4 bases, with 14 bases between them. Germline CDR1 SGHRS, CDR2 YFSETQ.

This chain links TRBV28 with TRBJ1-5; TRBD1 is a possible D gene (6 bases). The V and J ends lost 4 bases and 0 bases respectively, with 16 bases between them. This CDR3 contains 17 residues. Looked up from germline, CDR1 is MDHEN and CDR2 is SYDVKM. CDR3: CASSSPRDTRSNQPQHF. CDR3 bases: TGTGCCAGCAGTTCCCCCCGGGACACCCGTAGCAATCAGCCCCAGCATTTT.

This sequence joins TRBV27 and TRBJ1-1, with a tentative D call TRBD1 (6 bases). Trimming cost V 7 bases and J 1 base, with 13 bases left between them. Germline-derived CDR1 and CDR2 are MNHEY and SMNVEV (reference sequence). This CDR3 is built from 14 residues. CDR3 amino acids: CASKTGLRNTEAFF. CDR3 bases: TGTGCCAGCAAAACAGGGTTGAGGAACACTGAAGCTTTCTTT.

The J gene is TRBJ2-3, the V gene TRBV30; 8 bases are a match to TRBD2. The V gene end was trimmed by 2 bases and the J gene end by 1 base; junction bases not matched to a gene: 5. Germline CDR1 and CDR2: GTSNPN and SVGIG (reference sequence). The CDR3 extends over 15 amino acids. CDR3 in amino acids: CAWSSGGLGTDTQYF. CDR3 nucleotides: TGTGCCTGGAGTTCGGGGGGGTTGGGCACAGATACGCAGTATTTT. The whole variable domain, filled in from reference TRBV30 and TRBJ2-3, reads SQTIHQWPATLVQPVGSPLSLECTVEGTSNPNLYWYRQAAGRGLQLLFYSVGIGQISSEVPQNLSASRPQDRQFILSSKKLLLSDSGFYLCAWSSGGLGTDTQYFGPGTRLTVL.

This clone was seen only a few times. The CDR3 spells CASAKGSPYGYTF. CDR3 DNA: TGTGCTAGTGCGAAAGGGAGTCCCTATGGCTACACCTTC. The chain uses TRBV12-5 and TRBJ1-2; D is uncertain. Looked up from germline, CDR1 is LGHNT and CDR2 is FRNRAP. This CDR3 region has 13 residues. Deletions cut 7 bases from V and 4 bases from J, with 13 bases between.

The V call is TRBV9, the J call TRBJ2-7; 8 nucleotides agree with TRBD1. Germline V gene data show CDR1 as SGDLS and CDR2 as YYNGEE. Trimming cost V 0 bases and J 3 bases; bases outside gene matches: 5. The CDR3 spans 15 residues. The DNA of the CDR3 is TGTGCCAGCAGCGTAGGGCAGGGGGCGAGCTACGAGCAGTACTTC. This gives the protein CASSVGQGASYEQYF.

The rearrangement links TRBV5-1 to TRBJ2-1; D is unresolved. Trimming cost V 5 bases and J 0 bases, with 21 bases left between them. This CDR3 is 18 amino acids long. Germline V gene sequence: CDR1 SGHRS, CDR2 YFSETQ. This chain's CDR3 is CASRRTHARQSSYNEQFF. Here the CDR3 DNA reads TGCGCCAGCAGACGAACCCACGCGAGGCAAAGCTCCTACAATGAGCAGTTCTTC.

V and J are TRBV9 and TRBJ2-2, with 8 bases identical to TRBD2. V trimming: 3 bases; J trimming: 0 bases; junction bases outside the gene matches: 4. This CDR3 region has 16 residues. Germline V gene sequence: CDR1 SGDLS, CDR2 YYNGEE. CDR3 in amino acids: CASSAGTSANTGELFF. The CDR3 DNA reads as TGTGCCAGCAGCGCAGGGACTAGTGCGAACACCGGGGAGCTGTTTTTT.

The gene calls are TRBV7-3 and TRBJ2-1; D gene ambiguous. Trimming shortened V by 2 bases and J by 0 bases, and 8 bases separated the two germline ends. CDR3 length: 15 amino acids. Germline values: CDR1 SGHTA, CDR2 FQGTGA. CDR3 in amino acids: CASSLAKSSYNEQFF. The CDR3 DNA sequence: TGTGCCAGCAGCTTAGCGAAATCCTCCTACAATGAGCAGTTCTTC.

The chain uses TRBV7-2 and TRBJ1-4; no definite D call. This CDR3 region has 17 residues. Deletions cut 1 base from V and 0 bases from J, with 12 bases between. The germline gives CDR1 SGHTA, CDR2 FQGNSA. The CDR3 coding sequence is TGTGCCAGCAGCTTAGATATTGGCCAGGCAACTAATGAAAAACTGTTTTTT. Protein: CASSLDIGQATNEKLFF.

This CDR3 reads CASSTGGYEKLFF. DNA of the CDR3: TGTGCCAGTAGTACAGGGGGGTATGAAAAACTGTTTTTT. The chain is built from TRBV19 and TRBJ1-4; 7 bases fit TRBD1. Trimming cost V 4 bases and J 6 bases; bases outside gene matches: 2. Germline CDR1 LNHDA, CDR2 SQIVND (reference sequence). The CDR3 is made up of 13 amino acids.

This sequence joins TRBV21-1 and TRBJ2-1; the table's D call of TRBD2 was not tested on the DNA. TRBV21-1 is described as a pseudogene. This CDR3 spans 12 amino acids. The DNA for the CDR3 is TGTGCCAGCAGCAAAGTACGGGATGAGCAGTTCTTC. Amino acids: CASSKVRDEQFF.

The chain is built from TRBV9 and TRBJ2-4, with D perhaps matching TRBD2 (6 bases). In germline, CDR1 is SGDLS, CDR2 YYNGEE. The CDR3 has 14 amino acids. Trimming took off 4 bases at V and 5 bases at J, with 13 bases between the two ends. CDR3 DNA sequence: TGTGCCAGCAGCCCTCTCGGGAGACAAAACATTCAGTACTTC. Protein product: CASSPLGRQNIQYF.

This chain connects TRBV10-3 to TRBJ2-7, with 8 nucleotides matching TRBD2. The trim removed 3 bases at V and 2 bases at J, leaving 6 bases unmatched. Per germline, CDR1 ENHRY and CDR2 SYGVKD. CDR3 length: 15 residues. DNA for the CDR3: TGTGCCATCAGTGAAAGGGGCGGGAGGACCTACGAGCAGTACTTC. Residues: CAISERGGRTYEQYF.

This chain uses TRBV14 with TRBJ2-7; 10 nucleotides agree with TRBD2. This CDR3 spans 15 amino acids. J gave up 6 bases and V 3 bases, and 8 bases lay outside the gene matches. CDR1 is SGHDN and CDR2 is FVKESK in the germline V gene. DNA for the CDR3: TGTGCCAGCAGCCACCCTCTAGCGGGAGTACGCGAGCAGTACTTC. Translating gives CASSHPLAGVREQYF.